This T cell receptor beta chain was documented in a study of T cell changes during pregnancy in multiple sclerosis. The CDR3 covers 15 residues. Trimming left V 3 bases short and J 5 bases short, with 16 bases between. Germline-derived CDR1 and CDR2 are SGHTA and FQGNSA. Here immunoSEQ multiplex PCR was the method, and the copy in TCRdb shows in-frame clones only, minus some. The sample consists of 73,000 or so clones, roughly nine tenths of them appearing once. The TCR originated in a female donor with multiple sclerosis, enrolled in a pregnancy study. The sample in question was peripheral blood, obtained in the second trimester of pregnancy. V is TRBV7-2 and J is TRBJ1-2; possible D gene TRBD1, 5 bases. The CDR3, as DNA: TGTGCCAGCAGCTTCGGAGACAGCCGCTCTTATGGCTACACCTTC. Translating it yields CASSFGDSRSYGYTF.